These T cell receptor beta chains were read from a single sample in a study of beta chain features in type 1 diabetes. The method was immunoSEQ multiplex PCR; TCRdb's version includes in-frame clones alone and lacks a portion of them. The data contain nearly 350,000 clones, 8% of them seen just once; the ten biggest clones take up 0.44%. The sample comprised central memory CD4+ T cells from blood. The receptors stem from a woman younger than 30 in good health. Each CDR3 is given with its conserved first and last residue. The order of the fields is J gene, CDR3 length, clone size, V gene, D gene, CDR3 protein, CDR3 DNA. D genes are given only for firm matches. Some rows mark clone size as missing; the rest say once, few, many or name a class of expanded clone.

>TRBJ2-3|15|-|TRBV5-1|-
CASSRSSQGSDTQYF
TGCGCCAGCAGCCGAAGCTCGCAGGGATCAGATACGCAGTATTTT
>TRBJ1-1|13|-|TRBV5-6|-
CASSFGLTRTAFF
TGTGCCAGCAGCTTCGGACTAACTCGCACAGCTTTCTTT
>TRBJ1-5|15|few|TRBV27|TRBD1
CASSDFGQARQPQHF
TGTGCCAGCAGTGATTTCGGACAGGCCAGGCAGCCCCAGCATTTT
>TRBJ2-7|14|-|TRBV18|-
CASSPGTATYEQYF
TGTGCCAGCTCACCTGGTACAGCGACCTACGAGCAGTACTTC
>TRBJ2-3|13|-|TRBV28|TRBD2
CASSGTSLDTQYF
TGTGCCAGCAGTGGGACTAGCCTAGATACGCAGTATTTT
>TRBJ1-5|14|many|TRBV18|TRBD1
CASSPGTDNQPQHF
TGTGCCAGCTCACCAGGGACAGACAATCAGCCCCAGCATTTT
>TRBJ2-5|14|-|TRBV5-1|TRBD1
CASSFGQAAGEQYF
TGCGCCAGCAGCTTTGGACAGGCCGCCGGAGAGCAGTACTTC
>TRBJ2-2|15|few|TRBV9|-
CASSDLGHSTGELFF
TGTGCCAGCAGCGACCTGGGACATAGCACCGGGGAGCTGTTTTTT
>TRBJ2-1|15|-|TRBV2|TRBD2
CASSTNSGSYNEQFF
TGTGCCAGCAGTACGAATAGCGGGAGCTACAATGAGCAGTTCTTC
>TRBJ2-5|17|few|TRBV7-2|TRBD2
CASSSQGLAGVKETQYF
TGTGCCAGCAGCTCCCAAGGACTAGCGGGAGTCAAAGAGACCCAGTACTTC
>TRBJ2-3|13|-|TRBV5-1|-
CASSLAGADTQYF
TGCGCCAGCAGCTTGGCCGGGGCAGATACGCAGTATTTT
>TRBJ2-2|17|-|TRBV28|-
CASSFPPRGRVTGELFF
TGTGCCAGCAGTTTCCCCCCCAGGGGTAGGGTCACCGGGGAGCTGTTTTTT
>TRBJ2-7|13|few|TRBV6-5|-
CASSYSPKDEQYF
TGTGCCAGCAGTTACTCTCCCAAGGACGAGCAGTACTTC